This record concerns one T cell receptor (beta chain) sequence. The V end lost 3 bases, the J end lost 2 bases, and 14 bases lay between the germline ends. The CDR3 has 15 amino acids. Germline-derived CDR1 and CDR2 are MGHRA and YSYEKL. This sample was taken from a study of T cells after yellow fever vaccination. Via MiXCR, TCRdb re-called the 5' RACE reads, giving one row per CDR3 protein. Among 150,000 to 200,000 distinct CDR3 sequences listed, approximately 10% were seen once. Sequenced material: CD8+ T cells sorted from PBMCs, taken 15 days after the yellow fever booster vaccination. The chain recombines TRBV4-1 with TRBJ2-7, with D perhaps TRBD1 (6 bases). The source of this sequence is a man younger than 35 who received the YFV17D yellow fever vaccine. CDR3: CASSHMTGPTYEQYF. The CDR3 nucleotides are TGCGCCAGCAGCCATATGACAGGTCCAACCTACGAGCAGTACTTC.